This is a list of T cell receptor beta chains from one sample in a study of beta chain features in type 1 diabetes. Using immunoSEQ multiplex PCR, the repertoire was profiled, and TCRdb retains in-frame clones only, with some absent. The sample consists of about 410,000 clones, around 13% of them appearing once. Sequencing used naive CD4+ T cells from blood. The origin of the receptors is a young man in good health. The CDR3 runs from the conserved cysteine through the conserved F or W. The D gene is left open where the match is weak. Not every row has a clone size; where given, it reads once, few, many or a size class.

TRBV28	NA	TRBJ2-4	14	TRBD2	TGTGCCAGCAGTTTAGCGACTAGCGTCAACATTCAGTACTTC	CASSLATSVNIQYF
TRBV5-1	NA	TRBJ2-7	15	TRBD1	TGCGCCAGCAGCTTTCGGACAGGGACCCCCTACGAGCAGTACTTC	CASSFRTGTPYEQYF
TRBV7-3	NA	TRBJ1-5	15	TRBD1	TGTGCCAGCAGCTTATCGGGACAGGGAGGTCAGCCCCAGCATTTT	CASSLSGQGGQPQHF
TRBV5-1	few	TRBJ1-1	15	NA	TGCGCCAGCAGCGTCGAACCCAATGCGAACACTGAAGCTTTCTTT	CASSVEPNANTEAFF
TRBV12-5	NA	TRBJ2-5	13	NA	TGTGCTAGTGGTATGGGACTCAAAGAGACCCAGTACTTC	CASGMGLKETQYF
TRBV30	NA	TRBJ1-2	12	TRBD1	TGTGCCTGGGCCGGGACAGTTTATGGCTACACCTTC	CAWAGTVYGYTF
TRBV2	NA	TRBJ2-5	13	NA	TGTGCCAGCAGTGAAGTAGGGAGAGAGACCCAGTACTTC	CASSEVGRETQYF
TRBV20-1	NA	TRBJ2-3	11	NA	TGCAGTGCTCCGGGGAAGGGTACGCAGTATTTT	CSAPGKGTQYF
TRBV11-3	NA	TRBJ2-1	15	TRBD2	TGTGCCAGCAGCCGGAGCGGGAGGGCCTACAATGAGCAGTTCTTC	CASSRSGRAYNEQFF
TRBV7-2	NA	TRBJ2-5	16	TRBD2	TGTGCCAGCAGCTTGGTGCTAGCGGGGGGTGGAGAGACCCAGTACTTC	CASSLVLAGGGETQYF
TRBV6-6	few	TRBJ2-1	15	TRBD2	TGTGCCAGCAGTTTCCCGACTAGCGACTACAATGAGCAGTTCTTC	CASSFPTSDYNEQFF